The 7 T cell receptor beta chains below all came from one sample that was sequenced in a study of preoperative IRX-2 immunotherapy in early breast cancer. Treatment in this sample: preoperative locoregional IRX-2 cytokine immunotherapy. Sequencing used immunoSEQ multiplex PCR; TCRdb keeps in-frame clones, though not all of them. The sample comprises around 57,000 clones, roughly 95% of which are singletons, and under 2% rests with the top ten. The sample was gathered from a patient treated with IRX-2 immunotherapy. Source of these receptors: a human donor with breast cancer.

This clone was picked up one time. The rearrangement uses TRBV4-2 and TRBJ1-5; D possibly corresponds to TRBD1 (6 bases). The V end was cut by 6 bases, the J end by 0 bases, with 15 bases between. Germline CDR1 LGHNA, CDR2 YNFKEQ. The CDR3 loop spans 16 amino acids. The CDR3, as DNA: TGTGCCAGCAGACTCATTGACAGGAATAGCAATCAGCCCCAGCATTTT. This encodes CASRLIDRNSNQPQHF.

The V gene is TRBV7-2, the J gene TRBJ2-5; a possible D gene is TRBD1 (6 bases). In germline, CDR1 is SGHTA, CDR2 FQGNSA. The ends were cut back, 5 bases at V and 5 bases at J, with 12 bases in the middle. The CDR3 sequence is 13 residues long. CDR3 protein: CASSHDRRETQYF. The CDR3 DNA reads TGTGCCAGCAGCCACGACAGGAGGGAGACCCAGTACTTC.

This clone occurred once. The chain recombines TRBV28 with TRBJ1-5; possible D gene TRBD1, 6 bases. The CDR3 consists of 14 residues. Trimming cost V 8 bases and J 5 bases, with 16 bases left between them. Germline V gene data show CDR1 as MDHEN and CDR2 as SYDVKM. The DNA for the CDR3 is TGTGCCAGCTTGATGAGGGGGGCCTATCAGCCCCAGCATTTT. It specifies CASLMRGAYQPQHF.

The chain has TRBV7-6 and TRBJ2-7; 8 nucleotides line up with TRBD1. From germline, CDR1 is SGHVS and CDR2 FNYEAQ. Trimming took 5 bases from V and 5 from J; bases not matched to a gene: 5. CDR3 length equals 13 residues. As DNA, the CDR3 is TGTGCCAGCAGCCAGGACAGGGTCAACGAGCAGTACTTC. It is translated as CASSQDRVNEQYF.

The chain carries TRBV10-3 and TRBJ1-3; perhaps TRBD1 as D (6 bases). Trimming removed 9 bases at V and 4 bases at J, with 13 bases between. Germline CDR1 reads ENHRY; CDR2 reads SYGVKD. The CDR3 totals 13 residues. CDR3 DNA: TGTGCCATACTACAGGGTCCAGGAAACACCATATATTTT. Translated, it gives CAILQGPGNTIYF.

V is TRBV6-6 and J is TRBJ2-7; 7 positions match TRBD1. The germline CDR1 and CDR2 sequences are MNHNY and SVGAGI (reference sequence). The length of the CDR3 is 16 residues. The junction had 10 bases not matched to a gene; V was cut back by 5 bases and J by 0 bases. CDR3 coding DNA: TGTGCCAGCAGTAAGTTTTTAGGGGGCCCCTCCTACGAGCAGTACTTC. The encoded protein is CASSKFLGGPSYEQYF.

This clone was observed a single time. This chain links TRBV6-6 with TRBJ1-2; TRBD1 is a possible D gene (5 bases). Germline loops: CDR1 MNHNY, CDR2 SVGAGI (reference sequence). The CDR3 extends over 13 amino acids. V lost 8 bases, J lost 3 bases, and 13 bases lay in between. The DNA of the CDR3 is TGTGCCAGCCGAGCAGGAGGGGACTATGGCTACACCTTC. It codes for CASRAGGDYGYTF.